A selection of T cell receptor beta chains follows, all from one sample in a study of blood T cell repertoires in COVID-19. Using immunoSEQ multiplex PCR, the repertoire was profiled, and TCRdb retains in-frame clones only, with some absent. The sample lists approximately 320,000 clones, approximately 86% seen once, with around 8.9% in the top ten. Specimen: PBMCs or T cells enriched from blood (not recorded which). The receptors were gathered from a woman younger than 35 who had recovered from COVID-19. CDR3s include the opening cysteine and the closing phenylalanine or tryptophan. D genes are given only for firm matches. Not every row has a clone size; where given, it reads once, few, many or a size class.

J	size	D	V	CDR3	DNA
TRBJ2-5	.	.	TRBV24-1	CATSDGETQYF	TGTGCCACCAGTGACGGAGAGACCCAGTACTTC
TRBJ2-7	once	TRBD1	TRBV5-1	CASSPPGQGNEQYF	TGCGCCAGCAGCCCTCCGGGACAGGGAAACGAGCAGTACTTC
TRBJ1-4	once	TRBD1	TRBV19	CASSSDRINEKLFF	TGTGCCAGTAGTTCGGACAGGATTAATGAAAAACTGTTTTTT
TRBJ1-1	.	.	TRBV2	CASNNQGKNTEAFF	TGTGCCAGCAATAATCAGGGCAAGAACACTGAAGCTTTCTTT
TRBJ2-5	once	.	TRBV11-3	CASSLGDSQETQYF	TGTGCCAGCAGCTTAGGCGACAGCCAAGAGACCCAGTACTTC
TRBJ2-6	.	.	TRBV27	CASKPGYNPYSGANVLTF	TGTGCCAGCAAGCCGGGGTACAACCCATACTCTGGGGCCAACGTCCTGACTTTC
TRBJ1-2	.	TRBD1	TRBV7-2	CASSLGVQGESRGYTF	TGTGCCAGCAGCTTAGGTGTACAGGGGGAATCTCGTGGCTACACCTTC
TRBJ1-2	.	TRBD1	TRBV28	CASSWVRGVYGYTF	TGTGCCAGCAGTTGGGTCAGGGGGGTGTACGGCTACACCTTC
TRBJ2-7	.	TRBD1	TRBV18	CASSPRTGSSYEQYF	TGTGCCAGCTCACCACGGACAGGGAGCTCCTACGAGCAGTACTTC
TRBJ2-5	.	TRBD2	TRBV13	CASSLVLAGVYQETQYF	TGTGCCAGCAGCTTAGTGCTAGCGGGGGTGTACCAAGAGACCCAGTACTTC
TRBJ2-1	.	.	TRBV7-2	CASSLPVRSYNEQFF	TGTGCCAGCAGCTTACCAGTCCGCTCCTACAATGAGCAGTTCTTC
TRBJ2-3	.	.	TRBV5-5	CASSLQLPTQNTDTQYF	TGTGCCAGCAGCTTGCAATTACCAACCCAGAACACAGATACGCAGTATTTT
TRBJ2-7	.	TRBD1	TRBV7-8	CASSLDRGASYEQYF	TGTGCCAGCAGCTTAGACAGGGGGGCCTCCTACGAGCAGTACTTC
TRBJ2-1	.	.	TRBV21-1	CASSKSQRRPPIDTYNEQFF	TGTGCCAGCAGCAAATCTCAGCGGAGGCCTCCAATTGATACCTACAATGAGCAGTTCTTC
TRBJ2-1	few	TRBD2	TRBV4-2	CASSQGLAGYNEQFF	TGTGCCAGCAGCCAAGGACTAGCGGGCTACAATGAGCAGTTCTTC
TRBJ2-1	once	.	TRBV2	CASSVTGSSYNEQFF	TGTGCCAGCAGTGTCACGGGTAGCTCCTACAATGAGCAGTTCTTC
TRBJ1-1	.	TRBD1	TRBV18	CASSPRLGQEGAFF	TGTGCCAGCTCACCACGGCTCGGACAGGAGGGAGCTTTCTTT
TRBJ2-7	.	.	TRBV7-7	CASPPDLGGYEQYF	TGTGCCAGCCCCCCCGACCTTGGAGGGTACGAGCAGTACTTC
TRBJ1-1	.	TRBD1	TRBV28	CASSLPGQGRTEAFF	TGTGCCAGCAGTTTACCTGGACAGGGGAGGACTGAAGCTTTCTTT
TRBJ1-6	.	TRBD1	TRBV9	CASSVEDRVFYNSPLHF	TGTGCCAGCAGCGTAGAGGACAGGGTATTTTATAATTCACCCCTCCACTTT
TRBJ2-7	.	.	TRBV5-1	CASSLEQASYEQYF	TGCGCCAGCAGCTTAGAACAGGCCTCCTACGAGCAGTACTTC
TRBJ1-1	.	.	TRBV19	CASRTGDTEAFF	TGTGCCAGTAGGACAGGAGACACTGAAGCTTTCTTT
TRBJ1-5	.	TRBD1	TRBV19	CASDRGQGVSNQPQHF	TGTGCCAGTGATCGAGGACAGGGCGTAAGCAATCAGCCCCAGCATTTT
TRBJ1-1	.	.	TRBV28	CASSLLRGNLNTEAFF	TGTGCCAGCAGCTTACTTAGGGGGAATTTGAACACTGAAGCTTTCTTT
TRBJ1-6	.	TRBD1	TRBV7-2	CASSWTGGDNSPLHF	TGTGCCAGCAGCTGGACAGGGGGGGATAATTCACCCCTCCACTTT
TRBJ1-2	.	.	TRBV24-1	CATSEGTVYGYTF	TGTGCCACCAGTGAGGGGACTGTCTATGGCTACACCTTC
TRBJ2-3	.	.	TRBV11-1	CASSSNQGTDTQYF	TGTGCCAGCAGCTCCAACCAGGGCACAGATACGCAGTATTTT
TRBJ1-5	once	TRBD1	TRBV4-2	CASGVAGTAGSQPQHF	TGTGCCAGCGGAGTCGCCGGGACAGCGGGTAGTCAGCCCCAGCATTTT
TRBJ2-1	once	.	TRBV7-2	CASSLEVGLAPYYNEQFF	TGTGCCAGCAGCTTAGAGGTGGGCCTAGCGCCTTACTACAATGAGCAGTTCTTC
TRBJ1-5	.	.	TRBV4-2	CASSPEQGYQPQHF	TGTGCCAGCAGCCCGGAGCAGGGTTACCAGCCCCAGCATTTT
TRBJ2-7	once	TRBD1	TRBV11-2	CASSLYSGQGWYEQYF	TGTGCCAGCAGCCTTTATAGCGGACAGGGGTGGTACGAGCAGTACTTC
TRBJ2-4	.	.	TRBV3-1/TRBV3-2	CASSQDFGFGAKNIQYF	TGTGCCAGCAGCCAAGATTTCGGGTTTGGAGCCAAAAACATTCAGTACTTC
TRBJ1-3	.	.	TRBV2	CASSDRGPGNTIYF	TGTGCCAGCAGTGACAGGGGCCCTGGAAACACCATATATTTT
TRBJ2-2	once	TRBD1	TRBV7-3	CASSPPGQGSTGELFF	TGTGCCAGCAGCCCCCCCGGACAGGGTTCGACCGGGGAGCTGTTTTTT
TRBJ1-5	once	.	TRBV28	CATSTQDYSNQPQHF	TGTGCCACTTCGACCCAGGATTATAGCAATCAGCCCCAGCATTTT
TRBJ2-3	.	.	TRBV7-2	CASSPRMGGAAGDTQYF	TGTGCCAGCAGCCCTCGAATGGGCGGAGCTGCGGGAGATACGCAGTATTTT
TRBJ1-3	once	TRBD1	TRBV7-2	CASSSRGVSGNTIYF	TGTGCCAGCAGCTCCAGGGGGGTCTCTGGAAACACCATATATTTT
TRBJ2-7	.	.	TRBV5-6	CASSRHGGDYEQYF	TGTGCCAGCAGCCGACACGGGGGAGACTACGAGCAGTACTTC
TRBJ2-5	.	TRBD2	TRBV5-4	CASSLLLAGGEETQYF	TGTGCCAGCAGCTTGCTACTAGCGGGGGGCGAAGAGACCCAGTACTTC
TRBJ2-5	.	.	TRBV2	CASSEYETQYF	TGTGCCAGCAGTGAGTATGAGACCCAGTACTTC
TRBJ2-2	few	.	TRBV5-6	CASSLGQGKNTGELFF	TGTGCCAGCAGCTTGGGGCAGGGGAAGAACACCGGGGAGCTGTTTTTT
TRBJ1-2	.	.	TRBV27	CASSYAGSIYGYTF	TGTGCCAGCAGTTATGCGGGCAGTATCTATGGCTACACCTTC
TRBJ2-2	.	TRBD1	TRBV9	CASSLMTGSGELFF	TGTGCCAGCAGCCTAATGACAGGGTCCGGGGAGCTGTTTTTT
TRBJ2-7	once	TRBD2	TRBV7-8	CASSLGPSGVYEQYF	TGTGCCAGCAGCTTAGGACCTAGCGGGGTCTACGAGCAGTACTTC
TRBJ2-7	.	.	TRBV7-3	CASSLSGPDSYEQYF	TGTGCCAGCAGCCTTAGCGGTCCGGACTCCTACGAGCAGTACTTC
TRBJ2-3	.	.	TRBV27	CASSLSISTDTQYF	TGTGCCAGCAGTTTATCTATTAGCACAGATACGCAGTATTTT
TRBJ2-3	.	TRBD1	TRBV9	CASSVVGDRARTDTQYF	TGTGCCAGCAGCGTAGTGGGAGACAGGGCAAGGACAGATACGCAGTATTTT
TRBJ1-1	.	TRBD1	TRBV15	CATSRLQGGGNTEAFF	TGTGCCACCAGCAGGTTACAGGGGGGAGGGAACACTGAAGCTTTCTTT
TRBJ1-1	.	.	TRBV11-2	CASSPRTPNTEAFF	TGTGCCAGCAGCCCCCGTACACCGAACACTGAAGCTTTCTTT
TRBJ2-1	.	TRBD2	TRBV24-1	CATRAGGEHNEQFF	TGTGCCACCAGAGCGGGGGGGGAACACAATGAGCAGTTCTTC
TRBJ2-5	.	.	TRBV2	CASSAGRAERPQYF	TGTGCCAGCAGCGCAGGCAGGGCAGAACGGCCCCAGTACTTC
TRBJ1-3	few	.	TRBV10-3	CAISDSRDGGTGNTIYF	TGTGCCATCAGTGACTCCCGGGACGGGGGAACTGGAAACACCATATATTTT
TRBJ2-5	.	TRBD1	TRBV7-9	CASSLGAAGTGDPETQYF	TGTGCCAGCAGCTTAGGAGCAGCCGGGACAGGTGACCCGGAGACCCAGTACTTC
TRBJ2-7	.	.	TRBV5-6	CASSLPDLEQYF	TGTGCCAGCAGCTTACCGGACTTGGAGCAGTACTTC
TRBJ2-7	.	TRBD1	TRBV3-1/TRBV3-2	CASSPGQGMFYEQYF	TGTGCCAGCAGCCCTGGACAGGGCATGTTCTACGAGCAGTACTTC
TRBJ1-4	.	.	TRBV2	CASRERDEKLFF	TGTGCCAGCAGGGAGAGGGATGAAAAACTGTTTTTT
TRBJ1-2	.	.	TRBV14	CASSQDVGGGGYTF	TGTGCCAGCAGCCAAGATGTGGGAGGCGGTGGCTACACCTTC
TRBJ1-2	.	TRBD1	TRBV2	CASRTTQGAHGYTF	TGTGCCAGCAGGACGACACAGGGGGCGCATGGCTACACCTTC
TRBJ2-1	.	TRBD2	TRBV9	CASSVGASGSYNEQFF	TGTGCCAGCAGCGTAGGGGCTAGCGGATCTTACAATGAGCAGTTCTTC